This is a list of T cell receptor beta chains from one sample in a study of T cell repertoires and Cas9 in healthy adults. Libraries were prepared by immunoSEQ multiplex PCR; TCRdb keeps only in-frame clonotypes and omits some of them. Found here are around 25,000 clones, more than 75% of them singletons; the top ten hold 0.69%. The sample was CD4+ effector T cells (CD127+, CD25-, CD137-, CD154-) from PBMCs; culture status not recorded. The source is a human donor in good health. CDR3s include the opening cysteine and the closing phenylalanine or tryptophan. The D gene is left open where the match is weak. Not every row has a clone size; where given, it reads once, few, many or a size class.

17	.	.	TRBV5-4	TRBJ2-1	TGTGCCAGCAGCCAGGATGGGCAGAACCCAACGACCAATGAGCAGTTCTTC	CASSQDGQNPTTNEQFF
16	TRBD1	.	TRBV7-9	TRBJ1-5	TGTGCCAGCAGCTTCTTCGGGACAGGGGGCAATCAGCCCCAGCATTTT	CASSFFGTGGNQPQHF
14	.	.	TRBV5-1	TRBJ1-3	TGCGCCAGCAGCTTCGGTGGCTCTGGAAACACCATATATTTT	CASSFGGSGNTIYF
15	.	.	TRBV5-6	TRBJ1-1	TGTGCCAGCAGCTTCGTAGAGGGAGGGAACACTGAAGCTTTCTTT	CASSFVEGGNTEAFF
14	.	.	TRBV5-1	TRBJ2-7	TGCGCCAGCAGCTTGGAAATCGGGGCCTACGAGCAGTACTTC	CASSLEIGAYEQYF
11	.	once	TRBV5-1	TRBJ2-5	TGCGCCAGCAGCGGGGTTCTAGGGCTGTACTTC	CASSGVLGLYF
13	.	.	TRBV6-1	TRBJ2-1	TGCGCCAGCAGCTACTATCTAGAGAATGAGCAGTTCTTC	CASSYYLENEQFF
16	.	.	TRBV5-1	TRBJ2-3	TGCGCCCACCCTAGTGGGGGGGCGAGGGGTCCCCATACGCAGTATTTT	CAHPSGGARGPHTQYF
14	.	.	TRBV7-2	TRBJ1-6	TGTGCCAGCAGCCTTGGGACGCCTAATTCACCCCTCCACTTT	CASSLGTPNSPLHF
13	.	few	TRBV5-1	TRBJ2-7	TGCGCCAGCAGCTTGGGGGACTTACGCGAGCAGTACTTC	CASSLGDLREQYF
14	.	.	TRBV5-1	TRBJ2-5	TGCGCCAGCAGCGGGTCGACAGGCGGGGAGACCCAGTACTTC	CASSGSTGGETQYF
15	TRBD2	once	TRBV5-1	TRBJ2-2	TGCGCCAGCAGCAATCGGACTAGCGTCACCGGGGAGCTGTTTTTT	CASSNRTSVTGELFF
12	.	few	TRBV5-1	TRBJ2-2	TGCGCCAGCAGCTTTTCTGTCGGGGAGCTGTTTTTT	CASSFSVGELFF
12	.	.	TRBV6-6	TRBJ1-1	TGTGCCAGCAGTATTCGACAGACACAAGCTTTCTTT	CASSIRQTQAFF
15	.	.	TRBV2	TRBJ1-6	TGTGCCAGCAGTAATACAGGGTACGGTAATTCACCCCTCCACTTT	CASSNTGYGNSPLHF
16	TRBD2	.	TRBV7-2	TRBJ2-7	TGTGCCAGCAGCTTACCCAGCGGGGGTTCCCTCTACGAGCAGTACTTC	CASSLPSGGSLYEQYF
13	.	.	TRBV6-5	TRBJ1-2	TGTGCCAGCAGGGGGGACGGAAACTATGGCTACACCTTC	CASRGDGNYGYTF
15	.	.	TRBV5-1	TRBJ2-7	TGCGCCAGCAACGTTGGGTATAGGGGATCCTACGAGCAGTACTTC	CASNVGYRGSYEQYF
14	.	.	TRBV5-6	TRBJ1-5	TGTGCCAGCAGCTTGGGCAGGGTTTATGGGCCCCAGCATTTT	CASSLGRVYGPQHF
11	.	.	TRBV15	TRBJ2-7	TGTGCCACCCCAATCAGATACGAGCAGTACTTC	CATPIRYEQYF
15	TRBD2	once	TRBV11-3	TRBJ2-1	TGTGCCAGCAGCTTTGGGACTAGCGACCACAATGAGCAGTTCTTC	CASSFGTSDHNEQFF
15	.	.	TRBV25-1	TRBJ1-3	TGTGCCAGCAGTGAAACGGGGGTAACAGGAAACACCATATATTTT	CASSETGVTGNTIYF
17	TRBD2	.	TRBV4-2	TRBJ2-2	TGTGCCAGCAGCCACGCCCGGGGGGACCCGAACACCGGGGAGCTGTTTTTT	CASSHARGDPNTGELFF
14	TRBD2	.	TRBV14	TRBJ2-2	TGTGCCAGCAGCAGCGGGGGGACCCCCGGGGAGCTGTTTTTT	CASSSGGTPGELFF
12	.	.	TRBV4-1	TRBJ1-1	TGCGCCAGCAGCAATTGGAACACTGAAGCTTTCTTT	CASSNWNTEAFF